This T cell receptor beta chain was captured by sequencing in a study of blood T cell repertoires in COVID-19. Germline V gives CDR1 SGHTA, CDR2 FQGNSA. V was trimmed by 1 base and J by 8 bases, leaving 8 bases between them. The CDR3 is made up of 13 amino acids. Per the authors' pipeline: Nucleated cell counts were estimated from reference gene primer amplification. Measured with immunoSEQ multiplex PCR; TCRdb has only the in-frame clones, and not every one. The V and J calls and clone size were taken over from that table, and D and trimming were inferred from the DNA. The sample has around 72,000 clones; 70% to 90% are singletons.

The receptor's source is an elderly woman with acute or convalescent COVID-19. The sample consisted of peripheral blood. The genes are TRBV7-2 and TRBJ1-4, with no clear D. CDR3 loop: CASSLGSREKLFF. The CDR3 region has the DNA TGTGCCAGCAGCTTAGGCAGCAGGGAAAAACTGTTTTTT.